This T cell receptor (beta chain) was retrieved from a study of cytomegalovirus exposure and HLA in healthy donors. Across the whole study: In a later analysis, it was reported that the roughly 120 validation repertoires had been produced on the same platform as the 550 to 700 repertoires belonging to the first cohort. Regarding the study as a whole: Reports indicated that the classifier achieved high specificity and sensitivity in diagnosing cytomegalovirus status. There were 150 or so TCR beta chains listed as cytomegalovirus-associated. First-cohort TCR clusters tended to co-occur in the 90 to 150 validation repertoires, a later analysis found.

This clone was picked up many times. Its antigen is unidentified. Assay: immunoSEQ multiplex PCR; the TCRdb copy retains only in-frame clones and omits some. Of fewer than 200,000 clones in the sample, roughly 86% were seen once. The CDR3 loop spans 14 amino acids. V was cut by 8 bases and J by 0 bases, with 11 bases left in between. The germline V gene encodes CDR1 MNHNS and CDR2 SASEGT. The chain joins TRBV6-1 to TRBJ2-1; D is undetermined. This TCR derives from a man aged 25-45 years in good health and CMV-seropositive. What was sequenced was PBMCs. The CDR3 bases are TGTGCCAGCGTCGGGTATAGCTCCTACAATGAGCAGTTCTTC. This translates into CASVGYSSYNEQFF.